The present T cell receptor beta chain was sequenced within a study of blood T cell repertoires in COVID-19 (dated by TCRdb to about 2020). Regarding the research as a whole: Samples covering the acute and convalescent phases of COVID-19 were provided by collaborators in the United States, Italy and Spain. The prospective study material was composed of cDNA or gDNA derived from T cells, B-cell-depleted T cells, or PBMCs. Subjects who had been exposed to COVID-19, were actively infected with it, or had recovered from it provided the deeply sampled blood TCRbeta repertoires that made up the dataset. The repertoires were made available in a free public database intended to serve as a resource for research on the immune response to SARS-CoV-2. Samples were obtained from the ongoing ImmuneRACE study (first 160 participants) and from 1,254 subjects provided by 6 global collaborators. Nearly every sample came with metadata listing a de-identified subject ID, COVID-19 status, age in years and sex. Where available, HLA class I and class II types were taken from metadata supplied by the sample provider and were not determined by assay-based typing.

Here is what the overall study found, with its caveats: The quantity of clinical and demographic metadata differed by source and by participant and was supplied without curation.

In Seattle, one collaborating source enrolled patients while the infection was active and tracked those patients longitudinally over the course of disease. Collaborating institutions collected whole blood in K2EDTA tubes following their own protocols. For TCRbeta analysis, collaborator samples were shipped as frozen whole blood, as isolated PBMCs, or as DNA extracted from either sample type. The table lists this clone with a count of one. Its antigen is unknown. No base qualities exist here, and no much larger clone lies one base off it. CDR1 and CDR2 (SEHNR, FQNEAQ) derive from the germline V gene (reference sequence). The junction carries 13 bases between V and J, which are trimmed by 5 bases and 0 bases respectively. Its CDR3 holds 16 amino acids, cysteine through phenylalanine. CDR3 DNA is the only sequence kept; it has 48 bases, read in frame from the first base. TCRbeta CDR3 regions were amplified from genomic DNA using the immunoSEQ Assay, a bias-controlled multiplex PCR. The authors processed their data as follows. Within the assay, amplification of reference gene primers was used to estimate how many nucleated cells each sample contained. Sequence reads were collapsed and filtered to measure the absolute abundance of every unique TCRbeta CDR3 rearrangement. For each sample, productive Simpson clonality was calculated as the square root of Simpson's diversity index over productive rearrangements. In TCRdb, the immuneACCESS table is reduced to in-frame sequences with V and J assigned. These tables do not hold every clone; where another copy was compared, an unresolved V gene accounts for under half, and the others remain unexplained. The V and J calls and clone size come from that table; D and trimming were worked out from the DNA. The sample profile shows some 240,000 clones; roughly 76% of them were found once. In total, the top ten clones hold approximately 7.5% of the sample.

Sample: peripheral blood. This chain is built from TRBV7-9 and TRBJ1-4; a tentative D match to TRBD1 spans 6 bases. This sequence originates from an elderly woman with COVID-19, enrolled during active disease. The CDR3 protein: CASSLTGQSTNEKLFF. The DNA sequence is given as TGTGCCAGCAGCCTAACAGGGCAGTCAACTAATGAAAAACTGTTTTTT.